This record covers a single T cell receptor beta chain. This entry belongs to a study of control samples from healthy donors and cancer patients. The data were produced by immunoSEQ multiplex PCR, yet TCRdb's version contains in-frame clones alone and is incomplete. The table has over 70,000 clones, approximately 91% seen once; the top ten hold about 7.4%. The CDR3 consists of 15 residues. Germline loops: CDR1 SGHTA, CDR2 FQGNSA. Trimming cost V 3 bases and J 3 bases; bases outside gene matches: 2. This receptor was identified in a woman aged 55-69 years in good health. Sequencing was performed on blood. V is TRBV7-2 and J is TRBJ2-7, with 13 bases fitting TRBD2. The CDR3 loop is CASSLRLAGGYEQYF. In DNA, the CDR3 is TGTGCCAGCAGCTTGAGACTAGCGGGGGGCTACGAGCAGTACTTC.